A single sample gave rise to the 28 T cell receptor beta chains below, sequenced in a study of blood T cell repertoires in COVID-19. Here immunoSEQ multiplex PCR was the method, and the copy in TCRdb shows in-frame clones only, minus some. The sample lists 200,000 to 250,000 clones; 65% to 85% were seen once. Material: peripheral blood. These receptors came from a woman in her 40s with active or convalescent COVID-19.

This clone was detected a few times. V and J are TRBV28 and TRBJ2-4, with D possibly TRBD1 on 5 matching bases. The ends were cut back, 8 bases at V and 1 base at J, with 6 bases in the middle. There are 12 residues in the CDR3. Germline V lookup: CDR1 MDHEN, CDR2 SYDVKM. The CDR3 spells CASRQAKNIQYF. The CDR3 nucleotides are TGTGCCAGCCGACAGGCCAAAAACATTCAGTACTTC.

V is TRBV5-4 and J is TRBJ1-5; 7 positions agree with TRBD1. CDR1 is SGHNT and CDR2 is YYREEE in the germline V gene (reference sequence). The CDR3 is 14 amino acids. Trimming took 3 bases from V and 1 from J; bases not matched to a gene: 1. The CDR3 protein is CASSSRGSNQPQHF. CDR3 DNA: TGTGCCAGCAGCTCCAGGGGGAGCAATCAGCCCCAGCATTTT.

The chain uses TRBV27 and TRBJ2-2, with 7 bases that match TRBD1. The ends lost 2 bases at V and 7 bases at J; junction bases unmatched: 4. There are 14 residues in the CDR3. Germline assignment: CDR1 MNHEY and CDR2 SMNVEV (reference sequence). Here the CDR3 reads CASSLDRVGGELFF. CDR3 DNA sequence: TGTGCCAGCAGTTTAGACAGGGTTGGCGGGGAGCTGTTTTTT.

This clone showed up just once. The J gene is TRBJ1-4, the V gene TRBV5-1; the match to TRBD1 covers 11 bases. CDR1 and CDR2 (germline): SGHRS, YFSETQ. The CDR3 has 14 residues. Germline trimming cut 7 bases from V and 7 bases from J; bases unmatched to any gene: 6. This CDR3 is CASQQGTGGEKLFF. In nucleotides, the CDR3 is TGCGCCAGCCAGCAGGGGACAGGGGGTGAAAAACTGTTTTTT.

This chain links TRBV3-1 (or the pseudogene TRBV3-2) with TRBJ1-5; D uncertain. The germline V gene encodes CDR1 LGHDT and CDR2 YNNKEL (reference sequence). Trimming removed 5 bases at V and 4 bases at J, with 12 bases between. The length of the CDR3 is 14 residues. The CDR3 reads CASSSQSRNQPQHF. As DNA, the CDR3 is TGTGCCAGCAGCTCCCAGTCTCGAAATCAGCCCCAGCATTTT.

The rearrangement joins TRBV30 to TRBJ1-1, with D tentatively TRBD1 (6 bases). Between the trimmed V and J ends, which lost 0 bases and 1 base, there was a span of 15 bases. This CDR3 is built from 16 residues. From germline, CDR1 is GTSNPN and CDR2 SVGIG (reference sequence). The DNA for the CDR3 is TGTGCCTGGAGTGTACAGTACAGGGCTTGGAACACTGAAGCTTTCTTT. The encoded protein is CAWSVQYRAWNTEAFF.

This chain joins TRBV7-2 and TRBJ1-4; TRBD1 might be the D (5 bases). The V end was cut by 5 bases, the J end by 0 bases, with 13 bases between. The CDR3 is 16 amino acids. The germline gives CDR1 SGHTA, CDR2 FQGNSA. The CDR3 here is CASSERQISTNEKLFF. The CDR3 region has the DNA TGTGCCAGCAGCGAGAGACAGATCTCAACTAATGAAAAACTGTTTTTT.

The chain combines TRBV7-2 with TRBJ1-2, with 7 bases fitting TRBD1. The CDR3 sequence is 15 residues long. V trimming: 5 bases; J trimming: 5 bases; junction bases outside the gene matches: 11. The germline V gene has CDR1 SGHTA and CDR2 FQGNSA. CDR3 bases: TGTGCCAGCAGCGCCCCGGGACAGTTTTTATATGGCTACACCTTC. Its translation: CASSAPGQFLYGYTF.

The chain has TRBV7-2 and TRBJ2-1; perhaps TRBD2 as D (5 bases). This CDR3 is 15 amino acids long. Looked up from germline, CDR1 is SGHTA and CDR2 is FQGNSA. The germline V and J ends were trimmed by 4 bases and 0 bases, with 10 bases remaining between them. CDR3 DNA sequence: TGTGCCAGCAGCTCCACTGGGAGCTCCTACAATGAGCAGTTCTTC. Encoded protein: CASSSTGSSYNEQFF. Variable domain in full (rest from reference TRBV7-2 and TRBJ2-1): GAGVSQSPSNKVTEKGKDVELRCDPISGHTALYWYRQSLGQGLEFLIYFQGNSAPDKSGLPSDRFSAERTGGSVSTLTIQRTQQEDSAVYLCASSSTGSSYNEQFFGPGTRLTVL.

As for this clone: Other DNA sequences of this sample code for an identical CDR3. The rearrangement joins TRBV11-2 to TRBJ1-5; D remains unclear. CDR1 SGHAT and CDR2 FQNNGV come from the germline V gene. The CDR3 length is 13 residues. The V end was cut by 3 bases, the J end by 0 bases, with 3 bases between. Here the CDR3 DNA reads TGTGCCAGCAGCTTGAGTAGCAATCAGCCCCAGCATTTT. It yields the protein CASSLSSNQPQHF.

This clone occurred once. V and J are TRBV28 and TRBJ2-7, with D possibly TRBD2 on 5 matching bases. The length of the CDR3 is 10 residues. Trimming cost V 8 bases and J 7 bases, with 9 bases left between them. The germline V gene encodes CDR1 MDHEN and CDR2 SYDVKM. CDR3 nucleotides: TGTGCCAGCGGTGAGGGAGAGCAGTACTTC. This encodes CASGEGEQYF.

The V call is TRBV6-5, the J call TRBJ1-6, with D tentatively TRBD1 (6 bases). The length of the CDR3 is 15 residues. V lost 4 bases and J 6 bases, leaving 13 bases between the germline ends. CDR1 and CDR2 (germline): MNHEY, SVGAGI. CDR3 nucleotides: TGTGCCAGCAGTTTCGGGGGGGCGAGTAATTCACCCCTCCACTTT. Protein product: CASSFGGASNSPLHF.

The table lists this clone with a count of one. The rearrangement links TRBV28 to TRBJ2-7, with D perhaps matching TRBD1 (5 bases). V dropped 3 bases and J dropped 1 base, with 13 bases sitting between them. Germline V gene data show CDR1 as MDHEN and CDR2 as SYDVKM. The CDR3 spans 15 residues. CDR3 amino acids: CASSLGQINSYEQYF. The CDR3 DNA sequence: TGTGCCAGCAGTTTGGGGCAGATTAATTCCTACGAGCAGTACTTC.

The chain carries TRBV6-4 and TRBJ1-6; 9 nucleotides agree with TRBD1. CDR1 is MRHNA and CDR2 is SNTAGT in the germline V gene. J lost 0 bases, V lost 6 bases, and 3 bases had no gene match. This CDR3 spans 16 amino acids. The chain's CDR3 is CASRDRGSSYNSPLHF. In nucleotides, the CDR3 is TGTGCCAGCAGGGACAGGGGAAGCTCCTATAATTCACCCCTCCACTTT.

The J gene is TRBJ1-1, the V gene TRBV7-9, with D tentatively TRBD1 (5 bases). CDR3 length equals 14 residues. Germline CDR1 is SEHNR and CDR2 is FQNEAQ (reference sequence). V lost 1 base and J lost 0, with 6 bases in between. The CDR3 loop reads CASSLGQLNTEAFF. Written as DNA, the CDR3 is TGTGCCAGCAGCTTAGGACAGTTGAACACTGAAGCTTTCTTT.

This clone was seen repeatedly, ten times or more. J is TRBJ2-7 and V is TRBV5-1; 8 bases map to TRBD2. The CDR3 extends over 15 amino acids. The V gene's germline CDR1 is SGHRS and CDR2 YFSETQ. V shed 3 bases and J 5 bases; nucleotides not matched to a gene: 10. The CDR3 DNA sequence: TGCGCCAGCAGCTCCGACCAGCGGGGGATCGACGAGCAGTACTTC. Translated: CASSSDQRGIDEQYF.

This clone was detected only a few times. V gene TRBV3-1 (or the pseudogene TRBV3-2) combines with J gene TRBJ1-3; perhaps TRBD1 as D (5 bases). CDR1 and CDR2 (germline): LGHDT, YNNKEL (reference sequence). The CDR3 is 18 residues long. The V gene lost 1 base and the J gene lost 0 bases, with 16 bases spanning the gap. The CDR3 spells CASSQVFLTVVSGNTIYF. The CDR3 DNA follows: TGTGCCAGCAGCCAAGTCTTTTTGACAGTAGTCTCTGGAAACACCATATATTTT.

The genes are TRBV18 and TRBJ2-1, with TRBD2 matching 10 bases. The V gene's germline CDR1 is KGHSH and CDR2 LQKENI. The CDR3 covers 18 residues. V dropped 2 bases and J dropped 5; count of bases not matched to a gene: 12. This CDR3 is CASSPLPQTGTSDNEQFF. The CDR3 coding sequence is TGTGCCAGCTCACCATTACCCCAAACCGGGACTAGCGACAATGAGCAGTTCTTC.

The chain carries TRBV7-8 and TRBJ2-7; 9 bases map to TRBD2. CDR1 and CDR2 (germline): SGHVS, FQNEAQ. There are 14 residues in the CDR3. J lost 5 bases, V lost 3 bases, and 5 bases had no gene match. CDR3 sequence: CASSFTTSGDEQYV. The CDR3, as DNA: TGTGCCAGCAGCTTTACGACTAGCGGTGACGAGCAGTACGTC.

The V gene is TRBV5-1, the J gene TRBJ1-6, with a tentative D call TRBD1 (6 bases). V lost 0 bases to trimming and J lost 5 bases, with 15 bases between them. The CDR3 sequence is 17 residues long. CDR1 SGHRS and CDR2 YFSETQ come from the germline V gene. The CDR3 region has the DNA TGCGCCAGCAGCTTGGGGTGGCGTCAGGGGAATAATTCACCCCTCCACTTT. Encoded protein: CASSLGWRQGNNSPLHF.

The rearrangement links TRBV5-1 to TRBJ1-1; a possible D gene is TRBD1 (6 bases). Trimming shortened V by 1 base and J by 4 bases, and 8 bases separated the two germline ends. The CDR3 loop spans 13 amino acids. CDR1 is SGHRS, CDR2 YFSETQ, per germline. The CDR3 is CASSLFRGTEAFF. The CDR3 nucleotides read TGCGCCAGCAGCTTGTTCAGGGGCACTGAAGCTTTCTTT.

The chain is built from TRBV5-1 and TRBJ2-5; D is perhaps TRBD2 (5 bases). In germline, CDR1 is SGHRS, CDR2 YFSETQ. Trimming took 4 bases from V and 4 from J, leaving 20 bases between them. The CDR3 loop spans 16 amino acids. CDR3 region: CASSIPPGTHLETQYF. The DNA for the CDR3 is TGCGCCAGCAGCATCCCGCCGGGAACACACCTAGAGACCCAGTACTTC.

The chain joins TRBV28 to TRBJ1-4; 10 nucleotides align to TRBD1. V lost 6 bases to trimming and J lost 0 bases; unmatched junction nucleotides: 1. Germline CDR1 and CDR2: MDHEN and SYDVKM. CDR3 length: 15 residues. The CDR3 region is CASRDRGATNEKLFF. The CDR3 coding sequence is TGTGCCAGCAGGGACAGGGGGGCAACTAATGAAAAACTGTTTTTT. The whole variable domain, filled in from reference TRBV28 and TRBJ1-4, reads DVKVTQSSRYLVKRTGEKVFLECVQDMDHENMFWYRQDPGLGLRLIYFSYDVKMKEKGDIPEGYSVSREKKERFSLILESASTNQTSMYLCASRDRGATNEKLFFGSGTQLSVL.

The chain couples TRBV2 to TRBJ1-2, with D possibly being TRBD1 (6 bases). The CDR3 spans 13 residues. Deletions cut 8 bases from V and 8 bases from J, with 18 bases between. CDR1 and CDR2 (germline): SNHLY, FYNNEI. The chain's CDR3 is CASWRGGARGYTF. The CDR3 bases are TGTGCCAGCTGGAGGGGGGGCGCGAGAGGCTACACCTTC.

V gene TRBV28 combines with J gene TRBJ1-2; D is ambiguous. CDR1 MDHEN and CDR2 SYDVKM come from the germline V gene. V lost 5 bases and J 5 bases, leaving 12 bases between the germline ends. CDR3 size: 13 residues. CDR3 DNA: TGTGCCAGCAGTCCCCCCAGCGGGTATGGCTACACCTTC. Its translation is CASSPPSGYGYTF.

This clone was counted a few times. The chain combines TRBV7-3 with TRBJ1-1; 11 bases align to TRBD1. The CDR3 is 16 amino acids. The germline V gene has CDR1 SGHTA and CDR2 FQGTGA. With V trimmed by 1 base and J by 4 bases, 5 bases remained unmatched. CDR3 amino acids: CASSLMGTGGLTEAFF. Here the CDR3 DNA reads TGTGCCAGCAGCTTAATGGGGACAGGGGGTCTCACTGAAGCTTTCTTT.

The CDR3 nucleotides are TGTGCCAGCAGTCCCTGGCCAGATTCACCCCTCCACTTT. Encoded protein: CASSPWPDSPLHF. The V gene is TRBV12-3 or TRBV12-4, the J gene TRBJ1-6, with D unclear. CDR3 length: 13 residues. V lost 5 bases and J 8 bases, leaving 10 bases between the germline ends.

J is TRBJ1-3 and V is TRBV9; 7 bases fit TRBD1. J was trimmed by 0 bases and V by 3 bases; bases with no gene match: 9. The length of the CDR3 is 17 residues. The germline CDR1 and CDR2 sequences are SGDLS and YYNGEE. CDR3 DNA sequence: TGTGCCAGCAGCGCAGGAGGGGGCGGAAGCTCTGGAAACACCATATATTTT. This codes for CASSAGGGGSSGNTIYF.